This TCR beta chain comes out of a study of blood T cell repertoires in COVID-19. Turning to the study itself: PBMCs, B-cell-depleted T cells, or T cells were the source of the cDNA or gDNA that made up the material.

Original handling: Nucleated cell number was recorded as an estimate derived from reference gene primer amplification. The data were produced by immunoSEQ multiplex PCR, yet TCRdb's version contains in-frame clones alone and is incomplete. The DNA gave D and trimming, while V, J and clone size come from that table. Of 25,000 to 35,000 clones listed, 70% to 90% are singletons. CDR1 is LGHDT and CDR2 is YNNKEL in the germline V gene (reference sequence). CDR3 length: 13 residues. Trimming left V 4 bases short and J 0 bases short, with 7 bases between. The gene calls are TRBV3-1 (or the pseudogene TRBV3-2) and TRBJ2-7; D remains unclear. The receptor was derived from a human donor in a cohort sampled during active COVID-19. The donor label of this sample is uncertain. Sequencing was done on a sample of peripheral blood. The CDR3 spells CASSPSRSYEQYF. The DNA for the CDR3 is TGTGCCAGCAGCCCCTCTCGCTCCTACGAGCAGTACTTC.